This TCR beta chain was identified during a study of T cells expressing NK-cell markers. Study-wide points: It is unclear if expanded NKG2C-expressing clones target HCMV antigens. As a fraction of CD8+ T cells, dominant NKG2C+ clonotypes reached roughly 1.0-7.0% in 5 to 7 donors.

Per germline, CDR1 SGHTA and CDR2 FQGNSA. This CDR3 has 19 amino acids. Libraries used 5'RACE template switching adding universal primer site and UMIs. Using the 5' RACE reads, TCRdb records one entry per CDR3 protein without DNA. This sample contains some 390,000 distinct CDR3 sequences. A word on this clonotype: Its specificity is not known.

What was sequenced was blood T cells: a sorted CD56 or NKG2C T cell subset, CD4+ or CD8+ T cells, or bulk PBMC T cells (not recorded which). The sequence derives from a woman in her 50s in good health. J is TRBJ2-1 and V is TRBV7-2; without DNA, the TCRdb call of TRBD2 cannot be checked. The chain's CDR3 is CASSLPGLAAFVAYNEQFF.